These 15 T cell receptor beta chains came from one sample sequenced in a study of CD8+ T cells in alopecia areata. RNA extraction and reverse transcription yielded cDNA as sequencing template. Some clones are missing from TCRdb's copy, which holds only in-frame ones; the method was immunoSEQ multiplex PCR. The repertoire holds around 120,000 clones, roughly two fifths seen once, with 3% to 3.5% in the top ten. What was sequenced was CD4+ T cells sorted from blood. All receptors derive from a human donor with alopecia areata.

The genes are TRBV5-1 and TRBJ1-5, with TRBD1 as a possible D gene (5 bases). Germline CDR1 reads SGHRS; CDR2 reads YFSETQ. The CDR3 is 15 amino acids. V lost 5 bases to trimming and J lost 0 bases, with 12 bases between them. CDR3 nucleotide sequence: TGCGCCAGCAGTTCTACAGGACATAGCAATCAGCCCCAGCATTTT. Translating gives CASSSTGHSNQPQHF.

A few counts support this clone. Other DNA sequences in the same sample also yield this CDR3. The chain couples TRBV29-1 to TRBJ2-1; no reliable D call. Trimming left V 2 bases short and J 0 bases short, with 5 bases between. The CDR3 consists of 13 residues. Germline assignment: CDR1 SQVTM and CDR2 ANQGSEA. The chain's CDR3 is CSVESSSYNEQFF. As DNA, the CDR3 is TGCAGCGTTGAATCAAGCTCCTACAATGAGCAGTTCTTC.

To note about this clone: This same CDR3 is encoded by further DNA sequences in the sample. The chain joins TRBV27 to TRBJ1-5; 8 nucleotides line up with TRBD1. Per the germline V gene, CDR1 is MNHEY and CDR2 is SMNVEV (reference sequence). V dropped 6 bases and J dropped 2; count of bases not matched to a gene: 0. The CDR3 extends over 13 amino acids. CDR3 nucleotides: TGTGCCAGCAGGGGACAGGGCAATCAGCCCCAGCATTTT. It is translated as CASRGQGNQPQHF.

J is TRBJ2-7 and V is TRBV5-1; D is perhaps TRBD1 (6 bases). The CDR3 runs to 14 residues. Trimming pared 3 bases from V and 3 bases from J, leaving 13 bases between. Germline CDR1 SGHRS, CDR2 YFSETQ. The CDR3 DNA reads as TGCGCCAGCAGCTCCACAGGGTTCCGCTACGAGCAGTACTTC. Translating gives CASSSTGFRYEQYF.

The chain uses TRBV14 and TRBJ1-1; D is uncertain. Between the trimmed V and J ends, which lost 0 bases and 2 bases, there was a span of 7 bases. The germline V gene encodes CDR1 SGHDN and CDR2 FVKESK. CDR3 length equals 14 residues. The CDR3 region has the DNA TGTGCCAGCAGCCAAGAGGTGAGAAACACTGAAGCTTTCTTT. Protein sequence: CASSQEVRNTEAFF.

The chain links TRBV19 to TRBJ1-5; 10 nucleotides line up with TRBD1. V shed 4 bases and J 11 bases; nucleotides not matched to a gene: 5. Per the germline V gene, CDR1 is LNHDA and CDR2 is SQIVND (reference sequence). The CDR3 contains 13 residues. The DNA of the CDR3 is TGTGCCAGTAGTACGGACAGGGGGACGTCCCAGCATTTT. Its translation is CASSTDRGTSQHF.

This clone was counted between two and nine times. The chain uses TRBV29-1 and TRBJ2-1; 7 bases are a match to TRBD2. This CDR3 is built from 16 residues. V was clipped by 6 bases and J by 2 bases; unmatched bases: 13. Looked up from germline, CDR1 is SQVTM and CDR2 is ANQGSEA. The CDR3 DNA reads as TGCAGCGTCGAGGGAGGGAGCGTCAACACCTACAATGAGCAGTTCTTC. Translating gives CSVEGGSVNTYNEQFF.

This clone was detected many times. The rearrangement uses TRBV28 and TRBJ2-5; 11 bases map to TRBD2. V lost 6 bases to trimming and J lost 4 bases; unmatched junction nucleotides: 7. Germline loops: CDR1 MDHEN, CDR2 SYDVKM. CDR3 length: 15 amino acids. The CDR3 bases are TGTGCCAGCAGCCCGGGACTAGCGGTCGGAGAGACCCAGTACTTC. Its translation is CASSPGLAVGETQYF.

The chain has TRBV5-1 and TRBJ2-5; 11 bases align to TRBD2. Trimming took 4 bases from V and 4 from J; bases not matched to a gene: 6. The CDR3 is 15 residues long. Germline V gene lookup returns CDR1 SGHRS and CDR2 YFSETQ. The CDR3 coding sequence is TGCGCCAGCAGCCAACCTAGCGGGAGGCGAGAGACCCAGTACTTC. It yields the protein CASSQPSGRRETQYF.

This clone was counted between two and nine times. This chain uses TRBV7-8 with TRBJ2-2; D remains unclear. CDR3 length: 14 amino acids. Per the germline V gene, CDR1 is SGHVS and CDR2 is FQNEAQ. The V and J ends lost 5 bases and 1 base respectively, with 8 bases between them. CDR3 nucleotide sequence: TGTGCCAGCAGCCCTCGACGGAACACCGGGGAGCTGTTTTTT. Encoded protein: CASSPRRNTGELFF.

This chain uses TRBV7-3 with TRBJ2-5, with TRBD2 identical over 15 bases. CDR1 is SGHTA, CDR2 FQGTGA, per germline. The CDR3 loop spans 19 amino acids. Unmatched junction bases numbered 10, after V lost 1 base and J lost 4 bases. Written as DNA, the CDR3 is TGTGCCAGCAGCTTAAAAACGGGACTAGCGGGGGGCCATGGAGAGACCCAGTACTTC. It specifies CASSLKTGLAGGHGETQYF. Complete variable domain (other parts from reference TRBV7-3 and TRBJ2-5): GAGVSQTPSNKVTEKGKYVELRCDPISGHTALYWYRQSLGQGPEFLIYFQGTGAADDSGLPNDRFFAVRPEGSVSTLKIQRTERGDSAVYLCASSLKTGLAGGHGETQYFGPGTRLLVL.

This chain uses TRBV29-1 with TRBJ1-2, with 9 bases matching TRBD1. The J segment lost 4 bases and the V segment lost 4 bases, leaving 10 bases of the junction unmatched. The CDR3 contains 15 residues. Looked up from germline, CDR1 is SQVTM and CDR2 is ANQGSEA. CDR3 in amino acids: CSVVDRGTIPYGYTF. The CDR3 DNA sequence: TGCAGCGTTGTAGACAGGGGGACGATCCCCTATGGCTACACCTTC.

This CDR3 reads CASTQTLAANTGELFF. The CDR3 region has the DNA TGTGCCAGCACTCAGACCCTAGCGGCTAACACCGGGGAGCTGTTTTTT. This chain uses TRBV2 with TRBJ2-2; 7 nucleotides align to TRBD2. The CDR3 is made up of 16 amino acids. V dropped 7 bases and J dropped 2; count of bases not matched to a gene: 10. Germline V CDR1 and CDR2: SNHLY, FYNNEI.

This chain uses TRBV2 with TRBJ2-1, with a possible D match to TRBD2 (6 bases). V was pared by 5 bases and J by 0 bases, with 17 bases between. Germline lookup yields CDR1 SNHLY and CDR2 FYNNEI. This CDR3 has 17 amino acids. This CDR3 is CASSYILAQSSYNEQFF. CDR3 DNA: TGTGCCAGCAGTTACATCCTAGCGCAGAGCTCCTACAATGAGCAGTTCTTC.

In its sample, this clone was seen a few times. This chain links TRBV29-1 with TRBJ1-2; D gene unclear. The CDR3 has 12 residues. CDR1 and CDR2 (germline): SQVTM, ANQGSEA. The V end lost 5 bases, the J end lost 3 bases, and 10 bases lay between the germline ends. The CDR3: CSVSGSDYGYTF. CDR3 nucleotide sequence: TGCAGCGTTTCAGGAAGCGACTATGGCTACACCTTC. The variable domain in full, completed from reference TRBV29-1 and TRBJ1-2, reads SAVISQKPSRDICQRGTSLTIQCQVDSQVTMMFWYRQQPGQSLTLIATANQGSEATYESGFVIDKFPISRPNLTFSTLTVSNMSPEDSSIYLCSVSGSDYGYTFGSGTRLTVV.